This entry lists 14 T cell receptor beta chains sequenced from one sample in a study of OX40 agonist ivuxolimab in advanced cancers. Profiling relied on immunoSEQ multiplex PCR, and the TCRdb table lists in-frame clones only, not all of them. The table includes about 50,000 clones, roughly 77% detected once. The specimen was CD4+ or CD8+ T cells sorted from blood, collected in a trial of the OX40 agonist ivuxolimab. These receptors were taken from an adult with an advanced solid tumor such as melanoma, head and neck, liver or kidney cancer.

The rearrangement uses TRBV6-6 and TRBJ2-2; D unresolved. This CDR3 has 14 amino acids. CDR1 and CDR2 from the germline V gene are MNHNY and SVGAGI (reference sequence). Deletions cut 9 bases from V and 3 bases from J, with 14 bases between. CDR3 in amino acids: CASGPLVYTGELFF. The CDR3 coding sequence is TGTGCCAGTGGACCACTCGTGTACACCGGGGAGCTGTTTTTT.

This clone was recorded once. The CDR3 DNA reads TGTGCCAGCAGCTTAGGACTAGCTGGAGAGACCCAGTACTTC. The encoded protein is CASSLGLAGETQYF. The V gene is TRBV7-6, the J gene TRBJ2-5, with TRBD2 identical over 7 bases. The CDR3 spans 14 residues. CDR1 and CDR2 (germline): SGHVS, FNYEAQ. J was trimmed by 4 bases and V by 1 base; bases with no gene match: 3.

As DNA, the CDR3 is TGTGCCAGCAGCTTAACATCTCCGGGACTAGTCTCCGGGGAGCTGTTTTTT. Encoded protein: CASSLTSPGLVSGELFF. This chain joins TRBV7-3 and TRBJ2-2, with TRBD2 identical over 8 bases. V gave up 0 bases and J gave up 6 bases; unmatched junction bases: 9. The CDR3 totals 17 residues. CDR1 and CDR2 (germline): SGHTA, FQGTGA.

This chain connects TRBV18 to TRBJ2-5; 7 nucleotides line up with TRBD2. The CDR3 contains 14 residues. V lost 4 bases and J lost 3; bases outside the gene matches: 5. Looked up from germline, CDR1 is KGHSH and CDR2 is LQKENI. The DNA for the CDR3 is TGTGCCAGCTCACACTCGGGGGGAAAAGAGACCCAGTACTTC. Protein product: CASSHSGGKETQYF.

CDR3 DNA sequence: TGTGCCAGCAGAACCGGACTAGCAGAATACAATGAGCAGTTCTTC. This codes for CASRTGLAEYNEQFF. This chain joins TRBV28 and TRBJ2-1; 8 bases are a match to TRBD2. Germline V lookup: CDR1 MDHEN, CDR2 SYDVKM. This CDR3 is 15 amino acids long. V lost 6 bases, J lost 4 bases, and 8 bases stayed unmatched.

The chain has TRBV5-1 and TRBJ2-3; 15 positions agree with TRBD2. CDR1 and CDR2 (germline): SGHRS, YFSETQ. This CDR3 is 17 amino acids long. V gave up 0 bases and J gave up 6 bases; unmatched junction bases: 5. CDR3 in DNA: TGCGCCAGCAGCTTGGGGCGGACTAGCGGGAGGGCGGATACGCAGTATTTT. Protein sequence: CASSLGRTSGRADTQYF.

The gene calls are TRBV5-1 and TRBJ2-5, with 8 bases identical to TRBD1. The CDR3 is 17 residues long. Germline V gene lookup returns CDR1 SGHRS and CDR2 YFSETQ. Germline trimming cut 3 bases from V and 1 base from J; bases unmatched to any gene: 11. CDR3: CASSSGTGTGFQETQYF. CDR3 DNA: TGCGCCAGCAGCTCCGGGACCGGGACAGGTTTCCAAGAGACCCAGTACTTC.

This clone is categorized as medium-sized. The chain recombines TRBV11-3 with TRBJ2-7; D may be TRBD2 (7 bases). Germline V gives CDR1 SGHNT, CDR2 YENEEA. The CDR3 runs to 14 residues. V gave up 2 bases and J gave up 2 bases, with 10 bases separating them. For the CDR3, the DNA is TGTGCCAGCAGCTTACGGGGGGCGACCTACGAGCAGTACTTC. Residues: CASSLRGATYEQYF.

The J gene is TRBJ1-1, the V gene TRBV7-8; D unresolved. This CDR3 spans 13 amino acids. V was pared by 4 bases and J by 1 base, with 7 bases between. Germline V gene data show CDR1 as SGHVS and CDR2 as FQNEAQ. The CDR3 DNA reads TGTGCCAGCAGCTCCCAGGAGAACACTGAAGCTTTCTTT. It codes for CASSSQENTEAFF.

Concerning this clone: The junction departs from germline at one end; a sequencing error may be responsible. The CDR3 DNA sequence: TGTGCCAGCAGCCTAGACAGGGGCTATGGCTACACCTTC. Translation: CASSLDRGYGYTF. The chain uses TRBV11-2 and TRBJ1-2, with TRBD1 identical over 8 bases. This CDR3 has 13 residues. Germline CDR1 SGHAT, CDR2 FQNNGV.

This sequence joins TRBV5-4 and TRBJ2-7, with 7 bases aligning to TRBD1. Germline values: CDR1 SGHNT, CDR2 YYREEE (reference sequence). V gave up 0 bases and J gave up 0 bases; unmatched junction bases: 3. CDR3 length equals 15 residues. The DNA of the CDR3 is TGTGCCAGCAGCTTGGGGCCAGGGGGCTCCTACGAGCAGTACTTC. This sequence encodes CASSLGPGGSYEQYF.

The CDR3 sequence is CASSTLSNSHEQYF. Written as DNA, the CDR3 is TGTGCCAGCAGCACACTGAGTAACAGCCACGAGCAGTACTTC. The chain uses TRBV9 and TRBJ2-7; no reliable D call. The CDR3 extends over 14 amino acids. The germline CDR1 and CDR2 sequences are SGDLS and YYNGEE. V lost 4 bases to trimming and J lost 5 bases, with 16 bases between them.

The chain joins TRBV7-8 to TRBJ2-7; D call uncertain. The CDR3 totals 12 residues. Trimming shortened V by 6 bases and J by 6 bases, and 12 bases separated the two germline ends. Germline V CDR1 and CDR2: SGHVS, FQNEAQ. CDR3 sequence: CASSLGEAEQYF. The CDR3, as DNA: TGTGCCAGCAGTCTAGGTGAAGCCGAGCAGTACTTC.

The J gene is TRBJ2-5, the V gene TRBV27; TRBD2 aligns across 8 bases. The tail of the sequence fits TRBJ2-7 better, so the J call may be wrong. Germline V gives CDR1 MNHEY, CDR2 SMNVEV (reference sequence). The CDR3 contains 17 residues. Written as DNA, the CDR3 is TGTGCCAGCAGGCCGCGTGAGGCTAGCGGGCTATCCTACGAGCAGTACTTC. Amino acid sequence: CASRPREASGLSYEQYF.